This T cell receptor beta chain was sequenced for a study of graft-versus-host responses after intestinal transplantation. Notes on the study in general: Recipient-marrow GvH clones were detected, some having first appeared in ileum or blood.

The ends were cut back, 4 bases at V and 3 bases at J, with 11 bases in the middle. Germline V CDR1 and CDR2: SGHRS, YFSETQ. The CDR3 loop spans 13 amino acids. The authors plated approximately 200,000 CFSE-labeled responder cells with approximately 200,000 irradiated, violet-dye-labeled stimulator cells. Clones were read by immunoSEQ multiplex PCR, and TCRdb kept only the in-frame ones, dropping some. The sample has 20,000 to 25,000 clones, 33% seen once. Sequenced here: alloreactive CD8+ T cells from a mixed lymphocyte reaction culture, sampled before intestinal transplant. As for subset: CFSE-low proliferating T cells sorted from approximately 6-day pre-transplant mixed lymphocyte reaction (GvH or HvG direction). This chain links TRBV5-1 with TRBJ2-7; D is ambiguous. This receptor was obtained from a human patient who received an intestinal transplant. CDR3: CASSPDSNYEQYF. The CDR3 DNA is TGCGCCAGCAGCCCCGACTCCAACTACGAGCAGTACTTC.